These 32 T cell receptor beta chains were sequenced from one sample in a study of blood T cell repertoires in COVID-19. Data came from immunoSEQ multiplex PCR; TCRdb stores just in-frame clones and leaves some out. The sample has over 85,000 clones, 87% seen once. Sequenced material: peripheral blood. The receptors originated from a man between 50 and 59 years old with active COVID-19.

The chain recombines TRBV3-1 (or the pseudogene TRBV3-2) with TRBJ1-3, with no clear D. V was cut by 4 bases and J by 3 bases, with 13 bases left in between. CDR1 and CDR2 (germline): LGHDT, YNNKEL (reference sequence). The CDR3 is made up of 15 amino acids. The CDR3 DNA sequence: TGTGCCAGCAGCCTAGCCCGGAGTGTTGGAAACACCATATATTTT. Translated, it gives CASSLARSVGNTIYF.

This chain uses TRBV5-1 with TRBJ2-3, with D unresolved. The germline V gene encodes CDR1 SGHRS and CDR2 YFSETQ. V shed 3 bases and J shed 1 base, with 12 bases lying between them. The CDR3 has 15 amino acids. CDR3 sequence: CASSSSPRRTDTQYF. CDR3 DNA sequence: TGCGCCAGCAGCTCCTCACCGCGCCGCACAGATACGCAGTATTTT.

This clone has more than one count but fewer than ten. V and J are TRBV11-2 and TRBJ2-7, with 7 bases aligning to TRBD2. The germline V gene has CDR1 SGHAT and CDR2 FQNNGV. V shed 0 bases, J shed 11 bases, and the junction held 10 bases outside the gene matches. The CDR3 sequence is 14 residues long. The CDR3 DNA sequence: TGTGCCAGCAGCTTAGAGGCTAGCGGTAAGACGGAGTACTTC. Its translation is CASSLEASGKTEYF.

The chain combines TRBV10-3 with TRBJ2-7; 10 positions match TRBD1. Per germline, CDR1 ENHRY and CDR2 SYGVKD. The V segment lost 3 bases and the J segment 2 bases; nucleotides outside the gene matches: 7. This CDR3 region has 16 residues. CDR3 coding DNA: TGTGCCATCAGTGAATCTCTGGGACAGGGGACCTACGAGCAGTACTTC. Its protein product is CAISESLGQGTYEQYF.

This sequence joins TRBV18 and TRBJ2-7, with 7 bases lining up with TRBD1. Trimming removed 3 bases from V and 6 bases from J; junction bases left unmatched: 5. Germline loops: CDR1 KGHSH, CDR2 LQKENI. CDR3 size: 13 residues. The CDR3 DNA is TGTGCCAGCTCACCGGAGACAGGGCTCGAGCAGTACTTC. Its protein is CASSPETGLEQYF.

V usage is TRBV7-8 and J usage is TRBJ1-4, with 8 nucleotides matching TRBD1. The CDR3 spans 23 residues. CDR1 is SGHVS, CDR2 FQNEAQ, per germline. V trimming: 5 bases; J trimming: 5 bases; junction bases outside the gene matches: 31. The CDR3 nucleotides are TGTGCCAGCAGCCCCCTTAGGATAGTATTGTCGGGACAGGCTTATTCCGGAAATGAAAAACTGTTTTTT. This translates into CASSPLRIVLSGQAYSGNEKLFF.

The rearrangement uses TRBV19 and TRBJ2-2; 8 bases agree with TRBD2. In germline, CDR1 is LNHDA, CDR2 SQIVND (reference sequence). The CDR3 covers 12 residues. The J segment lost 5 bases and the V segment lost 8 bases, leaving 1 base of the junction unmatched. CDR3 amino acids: CASRGGTGELFF. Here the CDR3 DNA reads TGTGCCAGTCGGGGGGGAACCGGGGAGCTGTTTTTT. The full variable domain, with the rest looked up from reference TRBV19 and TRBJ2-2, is DGGITQSPKYLFRKEGQNVTLSCEQNLNHDAMYWYRQDPGQGLRLIYYSQIVNDFQKGDIAEGYSVSREKKESFPLTVTSAQKNPTAFYLCASRGGTGELFFGEGSRLTVL.

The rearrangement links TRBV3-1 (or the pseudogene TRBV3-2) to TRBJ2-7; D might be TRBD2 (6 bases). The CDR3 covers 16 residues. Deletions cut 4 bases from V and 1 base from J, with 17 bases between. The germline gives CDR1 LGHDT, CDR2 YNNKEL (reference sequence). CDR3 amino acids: CASSPGGSKASYEQYF. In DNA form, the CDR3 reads TGTGCCAGCAGCCCCGGGGGATCAAAGGCTTCCTACGAGCAGTACTTC.

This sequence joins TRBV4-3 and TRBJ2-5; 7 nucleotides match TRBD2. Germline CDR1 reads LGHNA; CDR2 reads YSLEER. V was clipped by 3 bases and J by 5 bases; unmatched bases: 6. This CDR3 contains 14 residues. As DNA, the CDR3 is TGCGCCAGCAGCCACCGGACTAGTGGGGAGACCCAGTACTTC. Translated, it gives CASSHRTSGETQYF.

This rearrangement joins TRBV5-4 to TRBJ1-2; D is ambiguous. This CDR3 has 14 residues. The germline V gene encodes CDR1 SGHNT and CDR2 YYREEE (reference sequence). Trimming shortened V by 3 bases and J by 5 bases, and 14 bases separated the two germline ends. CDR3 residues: CASSYLPEGYGYTF. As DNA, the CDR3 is TGTGCCAGCAGCTACCTGCCGGAGGGTTATGGCTACACCTTC.

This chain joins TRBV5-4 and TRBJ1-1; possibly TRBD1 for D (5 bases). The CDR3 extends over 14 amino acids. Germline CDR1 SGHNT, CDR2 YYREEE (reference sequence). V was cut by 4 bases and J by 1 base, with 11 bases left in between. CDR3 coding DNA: TGTGCCAGCAGCACCCTGGGGCGGAACACTGAAGCTTTCTTT. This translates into CASSTLGRNTEAFF.

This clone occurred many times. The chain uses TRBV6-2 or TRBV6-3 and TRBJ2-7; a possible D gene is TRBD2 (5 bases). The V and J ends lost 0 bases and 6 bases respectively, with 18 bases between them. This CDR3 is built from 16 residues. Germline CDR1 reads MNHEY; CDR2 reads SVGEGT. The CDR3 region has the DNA TGTGCCAGCAGTTACTCCGCTGGCGGGCGTTTCCGCGAGCAGTACTTC. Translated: CASSYSAGGRFREQYF.

For the CDR3, the DNA is TGTGCCAGGGACGGGAGGGAGAAGGCAGGGCCTAACTATGGCTACACCTTC. The encoded protein is CARDGREKAGPNYGYTF. The chain carries TRBV2 and TRBJ1-2; TRBD1 might be the D (5 bases). CDR1 SNHLY and CDR2 FYNNEI come from the germline V gene. V gave up 9 bases and J gave up 0 bases, with 23 bases separating them. This CDR3 comprises 17 residues.

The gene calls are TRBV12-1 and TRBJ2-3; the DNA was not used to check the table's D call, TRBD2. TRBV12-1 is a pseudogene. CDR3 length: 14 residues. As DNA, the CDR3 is TGTGCCAGCAGCTTGCCCGATAGCCCAGATACGCAGTATTTT. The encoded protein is CASSLPDSPDTQYF.

The CDR3 reads CASSLLAGGPNEQFF. CDR3 nucleotide sequence: TGTGCCAGCAGCTTACTAGCGGGGGGGCCCAATGAGCAGTTCTTC. The chain couples TRBV7-9 to TRBJ2-1, with 12 nucleotides matching TRBD2. The CDR3 is 15 residues long. Looked up from germline, CDR1 is SEHNR and CDR2 is FQNEAQ (reference sequence). The V segment lost 2 bases and the J segment 6 bases; nucleotides outside the gene matches: 2.

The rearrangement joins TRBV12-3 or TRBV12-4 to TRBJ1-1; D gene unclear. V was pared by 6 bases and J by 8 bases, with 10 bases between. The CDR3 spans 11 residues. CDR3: CASSSVREAFF. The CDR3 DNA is TGTGCCAGCAGCTCGGTACGCGAAGCTTTCTTT.

CDR3 nucleotides: TGTGCCAGCAGCGGGGGACTAGCGGGAGGCCCCTACAATGAGCAGTTCTTC. As protein: CASSGGLAGGPYNEQFF. The chain links TRBV5-4 to TRBJ2-1; 15 bases line up with TRBD2. Germline CDR1 and CDR2: SGHNT and YYREEE (reference sequence). V shed 4 bases and J 2 bases; nucleotides not matched to a gene: 4. The CDR3 has 17 residues.

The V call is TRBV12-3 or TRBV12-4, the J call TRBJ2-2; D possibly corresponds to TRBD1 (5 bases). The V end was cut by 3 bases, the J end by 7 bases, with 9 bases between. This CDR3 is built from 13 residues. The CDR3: CASSFRRDGELFF. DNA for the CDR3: TGTGCCAGCAGTTTTCGCAGGGACGGGGAGCTGTTTTTT.

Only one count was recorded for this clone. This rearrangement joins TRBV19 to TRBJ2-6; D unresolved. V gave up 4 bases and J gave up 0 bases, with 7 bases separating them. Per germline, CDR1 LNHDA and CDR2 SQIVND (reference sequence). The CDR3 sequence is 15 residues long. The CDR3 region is CASSKESSGANVLTF. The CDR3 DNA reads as TGTGCCAGTAGTAAGGAGAGCTCTGGGGCCAACGTCCTGACTTTC.

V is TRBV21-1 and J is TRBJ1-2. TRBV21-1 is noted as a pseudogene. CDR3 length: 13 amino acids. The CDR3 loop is CASILRRDYGYTF. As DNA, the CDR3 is TGTGCCAGCATCCTAAGGAGGGACTATGGCTACACCTTC.

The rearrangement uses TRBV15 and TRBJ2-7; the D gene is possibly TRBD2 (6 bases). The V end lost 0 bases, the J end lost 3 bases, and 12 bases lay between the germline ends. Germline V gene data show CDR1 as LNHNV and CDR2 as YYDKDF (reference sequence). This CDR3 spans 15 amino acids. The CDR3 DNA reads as TGTGCCACCAGCAGAGACGACCCGGGGGTCTACGAGCAGTACTTC. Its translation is CATSRDDPGVYEQYF.

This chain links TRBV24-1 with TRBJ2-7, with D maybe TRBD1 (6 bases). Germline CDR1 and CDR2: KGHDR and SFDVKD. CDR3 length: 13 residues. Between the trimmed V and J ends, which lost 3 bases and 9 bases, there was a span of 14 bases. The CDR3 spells CATSDGFGTRQYF. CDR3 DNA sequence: TGTGCCACCAGTGATGGCTTCGGGACAAGGCAGTACTTC.

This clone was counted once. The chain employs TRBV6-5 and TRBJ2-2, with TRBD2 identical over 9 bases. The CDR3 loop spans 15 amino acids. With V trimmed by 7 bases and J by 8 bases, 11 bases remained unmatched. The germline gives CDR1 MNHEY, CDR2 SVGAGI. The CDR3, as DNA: TGTGCCAGCATCGCACCGCGGGGGGGCGTTGGGGAGCTGTTTTTT. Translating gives CASIAPRGGVGELFF.

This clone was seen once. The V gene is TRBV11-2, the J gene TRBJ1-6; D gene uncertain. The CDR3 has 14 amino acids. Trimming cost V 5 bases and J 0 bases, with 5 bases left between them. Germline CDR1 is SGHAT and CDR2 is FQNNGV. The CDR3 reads CASSRSSYNSPLHF. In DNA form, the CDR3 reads TGTGCCAGCAGCCGTAGCTCCTATAATTCACCCCTCCACTTT.

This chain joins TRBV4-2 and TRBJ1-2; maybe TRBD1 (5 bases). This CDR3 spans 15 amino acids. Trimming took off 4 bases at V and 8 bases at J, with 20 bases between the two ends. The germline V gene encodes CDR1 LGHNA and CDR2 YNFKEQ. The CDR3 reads CASSRGEGPIDGYTF. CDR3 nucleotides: TGTGCCAGCAGCCGGGGGGAGGGGCCCATCGACGGCTACACCTTC.

DNA for the CDR3: TGTGCCAGCAGCTTAGGAGGGACAGGGGCTAGGGGCTACACCTTC. It translates to CASSLGGTGARGYTF. The V gene is TRBV13, the J gene TRBJ1-2; 10 nucleotides align to TRBD1. Trimming at V came to 0 bases and at J to 8 bases, leaving 6 bases not matched to a gene. This CDR3 has 15 amino acids. Germline V lookup: CDR1 PRHDT, CDR2 FYEKMQ (reference sequence).

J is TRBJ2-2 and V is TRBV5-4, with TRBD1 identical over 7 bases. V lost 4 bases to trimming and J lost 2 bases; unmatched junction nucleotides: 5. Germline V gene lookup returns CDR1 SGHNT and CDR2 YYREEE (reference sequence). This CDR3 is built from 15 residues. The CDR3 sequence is CASSPGQTNTGELFF. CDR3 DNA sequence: TGTGCCAGCAGCCCGGGACAGACAAACACCGGGGAGCTGTTTTTT.

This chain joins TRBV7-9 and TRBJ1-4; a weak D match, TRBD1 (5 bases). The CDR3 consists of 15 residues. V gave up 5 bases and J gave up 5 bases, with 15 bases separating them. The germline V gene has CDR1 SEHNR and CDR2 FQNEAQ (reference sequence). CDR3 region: CASSPRWGGNEKLFF. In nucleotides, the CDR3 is TGTGCCAGCAGCCCCCGCTGGGGGGGGAATGAAAAACTGTTTTTT.

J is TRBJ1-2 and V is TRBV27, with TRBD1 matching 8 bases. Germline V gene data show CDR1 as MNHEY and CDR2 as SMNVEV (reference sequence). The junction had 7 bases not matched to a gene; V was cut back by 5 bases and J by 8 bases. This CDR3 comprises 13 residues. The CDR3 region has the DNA TGTGCCAGCAGTCCCGACAGGGGAGGGGGCTACACCTTC. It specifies CASSPDRGGGYTF.

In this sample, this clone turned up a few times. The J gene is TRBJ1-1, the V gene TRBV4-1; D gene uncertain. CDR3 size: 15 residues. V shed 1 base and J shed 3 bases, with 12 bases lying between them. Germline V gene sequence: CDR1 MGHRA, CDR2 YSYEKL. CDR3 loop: CASSQVGQKDTEAFF. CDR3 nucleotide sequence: TGCGCCAGCAGCCAAGTTGGGCAGAAGGACACTGAAGCTTTCTTT.

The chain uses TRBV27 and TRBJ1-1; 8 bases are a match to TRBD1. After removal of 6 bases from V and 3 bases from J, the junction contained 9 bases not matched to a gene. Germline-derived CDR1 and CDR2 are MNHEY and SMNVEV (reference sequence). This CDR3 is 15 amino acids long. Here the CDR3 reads CASRGRNRGDTEAFF. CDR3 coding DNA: TGTGCCAGCAGGGGGCGGAACAGGGGGGACACTGAAGCTTTCTTT.

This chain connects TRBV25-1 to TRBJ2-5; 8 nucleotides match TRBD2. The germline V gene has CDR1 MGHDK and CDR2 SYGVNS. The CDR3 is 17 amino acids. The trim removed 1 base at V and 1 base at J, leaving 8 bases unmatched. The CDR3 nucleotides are TGTGCCAGCAGTGAATTAGGTAGCGGGGTAAGCCAAGAGACCCAGTACTTC. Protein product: CASSELGSGVSQETQYF.